A selection of T cell receptor beta chains follows, all from one sample in a study of radiotherapy plus CTLA-4 blockade in lung cancer. Profiled with immunoSEQ multiplex PCR; TCRdb holds only in-frame clones, not every one. Found here are over 70,000 clones, approximately 84% of them singletons; the top ten hold about 2%. The sequenced sample was peripheral blood, obtained from a patient treated with radiotherapy plus ipilimumab. The source is a human donor with non-small cell lung cancer who had a partial response to radiotherapy plus ipilimumab. CDR3s include the opening cysteine and the closing phenylalanine or tryptophan. The D gene is left open where the match is weak. Clone sizes are given selectively: once, few, many, or a class where the clone is expanded.

v_call	j_call	d_call	clone_size	cdr3_nt	cdr3_aa
TRBV5-1	TRBJ1-2	TRBD1	.	TGCGCCAGCAGCCCCGGACAGGGGAACTATGGCTACACCTTC	CASSPGQGNYGYTF
TRBV28	TRBJ1-2	TRBD1	.	TGTGCCAGCAGTCCCCAACAGGGGCGGAATGGCTACACCTTC	CASSPQQGRNGYTF
TRBV4-2	TRBJ2-2	TRBD2	.	TGTGCCAGCAGCCAAGAAGTGACTAGCGGAATAAACACCGGGGAGCTGTTTTTT	CASSQEVTSGINTGELFF
TRBV28	TRBJ2-2	.	.	TGTGCCAGCCGAGGGCAGGGGAGGGCCGGGGAGCTGTTTTTT	CASRGQGRAGELFF
TRBV2	TRBJ1-2	.	.	TGTGCCAGCGTCCTCTATGGCTACACCTTC	CASVLYGYTF
TRBV11-3	TRBJ2-2	.	few	TGTGCCAGCAGCTTAGGGCAGGGAAACACCGGGGAGCTGTTTTTT	CASSLGQGNTGELFF
TRBV29-1	TRBJ1-1	.	.	TGCAGCGTTTGGGAGGGAATGAACACTGAAGCTTTCTTT	CSVWEGMNTEAFF
TRBV28	TRBJ2-7	TRBD1	.	TGTGCCAGCAGTACCTTGGGACAGACCTACGAGCAGTACTTC	CASSTLGQTYEQYF
TRBV28	TRBJ1-5	TRBD1	.	TGTGCCAGCAGACCAGGGGGCACGGGACAGCCCCAGCATTTT	CASRPGGTGQPQHF
TRBV27	TRBJ1-2	.	few	TGTGCCAGCAGTCCCCGGGGGGGGATCGGTGGCTACACCTTC	CASSPRGGIGGYTF
TRBV18	TRBJ2-1	.	once	TGTGCCAGCTCACCCCGGGGCTACAATGAGCAGTTCTTC	CASSPRGYNEQFF
TRBV28	TRBJ2-3	.	.	TGTGCCAGCAGTCCCCTCCTGTTTCAGGGGTATGGGGATACGCAGTATTTT	CASSPLLFQGYGDTQYF
TRBV25-1	TRBJ1-2	.	.	TGTGCCAGCACAGTGGGAGGCAACTATGGCTACACCTTC	CASTVGGNYGYTF
TRBV7-9	TRBJ1-4	.	.	TGTGCCAGCAGCTCCCAGGGTGTCGGTAATGAAAAACTGTTTTTT	CASSSQGVGNEKLFF
TRBV9	TRBJ1-1	TRBD1	.	TGTGCCAGCAGCGACGGGACAGGGGACACTGAAGCTTTCTTT	CASSDGTGDTEAFF
TRBV19	TRBJ2-1	TRBD1	.	TGTGCCAGTATCCTAACCGGGACAGAATACAATGAGCAGTTCTTC	CASILTGTEYNEQFF
TRBV18	TRBJ1-2	.	.	TGTGCCAGCTCACCCGAGGGAAGAGCCGGGGATGGCTACACCTTC	CASSPEGRAGDGYTF
TRBV11-2	TRBJ1-5	.	.	TGTGCCAGCAGCTTAGATCTCGGGGTTCAGCCCCAGCATTTT	CASSLDLGVQPQHF
TRBV5-4	TRBJ2-7	TRBD2	.	TGTGCCAGCAGCTGGGGGGGGAAGGCTGGCTCCTACGAGCAGTACTTC	CASSWGGKAGSYEQYF
TRBV9	TRBJ2-2	.	once	TGTGCCAGCAGCGATCGACTAGCCGGGGAGCTGTTTTTT	CASSDRLAGELFF
TRBV19	TRBJ1-6	.	few	TGTGCCAGTAGTGGCGGCAGGGTAGGCTCACCCCTCCACTTT	CASSGGRVGSPLHF
TRBV7-2	TRBJ2-3	TRBD2	.	TGTGCCAGCAGCTCTAGACTAGCGGGAGGGCGAGGAGCAGATACGCAGTATTTT	CASSSRLAGGRGADTQYF
TRBV7-3	TRBJ2-5	.	.	TGTGCCAGCAGCTCCGGACAGGGAGGGCAAGAGACCCAGTACTTC	CASSSGQGGQETQYF
TRBV7-7	TRBJ2-5	.	.	TGTGCTAGCAGCTTAGGCGGCCACAGGGTCCCGGAGACCCAGTACTTC	CASSLGGHRVPETQYF
TRBV6-5	TRBJ1-1	.	.	TGTGCCAGCAGAGTACTACGGAACACTGAAGCTTTCTTT	CASRVLRNTEAFF
TRBV4-1	TRBJ2-2	.	few	TGCGCCAGCAGCCAAGGAGGGGGAGAGGGCTACACCGGGGAGCTGTTTTTT	CASSQGGGEGYTGELFF
TRBV6-6	TRBJ1-6	.	.	TGTGCCAGCAGTTATCTCAGGGAGGGATCACCCCTCCACTTT	CASSYLREGSPLHF
TRBV11-3	TRBJ2-2	.	.	TGTGCCAGCAGCTGGACTTCGAACACCGGGGAGCTGTTTTTT	CASSWTSNTGELFF
TRBV30	TRBJ1-6	.	.	TGTGCCTGGAGTGCCCCGGGAGAAACTTATTCACCCCTCCACTTT	CAWSAPGETYSPLHF
TRBV7-9	TRBJ2-1	TRBD2	.	TGTGCCAGCAGCTTAGTCGGGAGGGGATTCAATGAGCAGTTCTTC	CASSLVGRGFNEQFF
TRBV7-3	TRBJ2-1	TRBD2	once	TGTGCCAGCAGCTCCAGGACTAGCGGGATAGATGAGCAGTTCTTC	CASSSRTSGIDEQFF
TRBV11-2	TRBJ1-1	TRBD1	.	TGTGCCAGCAGGGGGGCAGGGGGGTGGACTGAAGCTTTCTTT	CASRGAGGWTEAFF
TRBV30	TRBJ2-4	.	.	TGTGCCTGGAGTCTCTTAGGGAGTGCGAGGAACATTCAGTACTTC	CAWSLLGSARNIQYF
TRBV5-1	TRBJ1-1	.	.	TGCGCCAGCAGCTTGGTTTCAGGGTCTAACACTGAAGCTTTCTTT	CASSLVSGSNTEAFF
TRBV28	TRBJ1-2	.	once	TGTGCCAGCAGCGGTATAGGGAGAGGCTACACCTTC	CASSGIGRGYTF
TRBV5-1	TRBJ1-2	TRBD1	.	TGCGCCAGCAGCTTGGAGGGCAGACAGGGTAACTATGGCTACACCTTC	CASSLEGRQGNYGYTF
TRBV6-5	TRBJ1-5	.	.	TGCGCCAGCAGTCTAGGACAGAATCAGCCCCAGCATTTT	CASSLGQNQPQHF
TRBV28	TRBJ1-5	.	.	TGTGCCAACGCCCAGGGGTTTGGGAGCAATCAGCCCCAGCATTTT	CANAQGFGSNQPQHF
TRBV2	TRBJ2-7	.	.	TGTGCCAGCAGTTTGGACAGTAACTACGAGCAGTACTTC	CASSLDSNYEQYF
TRBV28	TRBJ2-7	.	.	TGTGCCAGCAGTTTCGATTCGCACACGACCTACGAGCAGTACTTC	CASSFDSHTTYEQYF
TRBV7-2	TRBJ2-1	.	.	TGTGCCAGCAGCTTAGAGGCCGGGAACTACAATGAGCAGTTCTTC	CASSLEAGNYNEQFF
TRBV2	TRBJ2-1	.	once	TGTGCCAGCAGTACCCATACGGATGGAGGAGAGCAGTTCTTC	CASSTHTDGGEQFF
TRBV2	TRBJ2-5	.	.	TGTGCCAGCAGTGAAGCGTTCCAGGTTGGCCAAGAGACCCAGTACTTC	CASSEAFQVGQETQYF
TRBV18	TRBJ2-2	.	.	TGTGCCAGCTCCAGGGAGGCGGCCGGGGAGCTGTTTTTT	CASSREAAGELFF
TRBV7-9	TRBJ1-2	.	few	TGTGCCAGCAGCTTAATAATGAACTATGGCTACACCTTC	CASSLIMNYGYTF
TRBV6-6	TRBJ2-1	.	.	TGTGCCACGTGGGGCTGGGACAATGAGCAGTTCTTC	CATWGWDNEQFF
TRBV28	TRBJ1-2	TRBD1	.	TGTGCCAGCAGTTTAGCGGGACAGGGGGATGGCTACACCTTC	CASSLAGQGDGYTF
TRBV7-6	TRBJ2-7	.	.	TGTGCCAGCAGCCGACAGGTGACCTACGAGCAGTACTTC	CASSRQVTYEQYF
TRBV2	TRBJ2-7	.	.	TGCGCCAGGAGGGCGGCATACGAGCAGTACTTC	CARRAAYEQYF
TRBV20-1	TRBJ2-1	TRBD2	.	TGCAGTGTAGCGGGAGGGCAGGGGCAGTTCTTC	CSVAGGQGQFF
TRBV4-2	TRBJ1-5	.	.	TGTGCCAGCAGCCGGAGCACAGGCTCCAATCAGCCCCAGCATTTT	CASSRSTGSNQPQHF